The 29 T cell receptor beta chains in this list originate from one sample, sequenced in a study of long-term antiretroviral therapy in people with HIV. Sequencing used immunoSEQ v3.0 at survey level. Here immunoSEQ multiplex PCR was the method, and the copy in TCRdb shows in-frame clones only, minus some. The sample yields 40,000 to 50,000 clones, less than 95% seen once. The sequencing used unsorted PBMCs, collected around 9.2 years after starting antiretroviral therapy. These TCRs come from a man younger than 40 with HIV.

This rearrangement joins TRBV5-8 to TRBJ1-2, with D hard to call. The V and J ends lost 1 base and 3 bases respectively, with 13 bases between them. Per germline, CDR1 SGHTS and CDR2 YDEGEE. The length of the CDR3 is 15 residues. Here the CDR3 reads CASSLIPDEYYGYTF. CDR3 DNA sequence: TGTGCCAGCAGCTTGATTCCGGACGAGTACTATGGCTACACCTTC.

This clone has just a few counts. This chain joins TRBV9 and TRBJ2-1; TRBD2 is a possible D gene (5 bases). V was trimmed by 0 bases and J by 9 bases, leaving 19 bases between them. The CDR3 loop spans 16 amino acids. CDR1 is SGDLS and CDR2 is YYNGEE in the germline V gene. The CDR3 loop reads CASSVGTPPRAGEQFF. CDR3 nucleotide sequence: TGTGCCAGCAGCGTAGGGACCCCTCCTCGTGCGGGTGAGCAGTTCTTC.

V and J are TRBV6-5 and TRBJ2-7, with D possibly being TRBD1 or TRBD2 (5 bases each). V dropped 5 bases and J dropped 2 bases, with 10 bases sitting between them. Germline V gene sequence: CDR1 MNHEY, CDR2 SVGAGI. The CDR3 consists of 13 residues. In DNA form, the CDR3 reads TGTGCCAGCAGTGGGGACCTCACCTACGAGCAGTACGTC. It translates to CASSGDLTYEQYV.

This clone was seen a handful of times. This specimen includes other DNA sequences encoding the same CDR3. V usage is TRBV18 and J usage is TRBJ2-2, with D unclear. The germline V gene has CDR1 KGHSH and CDR2 LQKENI. V lost 0 bases, J lost 5 bases, and 4 bases lay in between. The CDR3 covers 13 residues. This chain's CDR3 is CASSPPSTGELFF. As DNA, the CDR3 is TGTGCCAGCTCACCACCGAGTACCGGGGAGCTGTTTTTT.

V is TRBV2 and J is TRBJ2-1, with unresolved D. V gave up 5 bases and J gave up 8 bases, with 7 bases separating them. The length of the CDR3 is 11 residues. Germline values: CDR1 SNHLY, CDR2 FYNNEI. CDR3: CASSPRDEQFF. The CDR3 DNA reads as TGTGCCAGCAGTCCCCGGGATGAGCAGTTCTTC.

The chain uses TRBV7-3 and TRBJ2-5, with D unclear. Germline V gives CDR1 SGHTA, CDR2 FQGTGA. V shed 5 bases and J shed 1 base, with 11 bases lying between them. CDR3 length: 14 residues. The CDR3 bases are TGTGCCAGCAGCCCGTTTTCCCGCCAAGAGACCCAGTACTTC. Translation: CASSPFSRQETQYF.

The chain is built from TRBV6-4 and TRBJ2-2, with D perhaps matching TRBD1 (5 bases). This CDR3 comprises 16 residues. Germline lookup yields CDR1 MRHNA and CDR2 SNTAGT. V shed 0 bases and J shed 1 base, with 9 bases lying between them. The CDR3 coding sequence is TGTGCCAGCAGTGACTCGACAGACCAGAACACCGGGGAGCTGTTTTTT. It is translated as CASSDSTDQNTGELFF.

The chain couples TRBV7-9 to TRBJ1-2; the D gene is possibly TRBD1 (6 bases). There are 15 residues in the CDR3. Looked up from germline, CDR1 is SEHNR and CDR2 is FQNEAQ (reference sequence). Trimming cost V 1 base and J 2 bases, with 11 bases left between them. The CDR3 is CASSLDGGPNYGYTF. DNA for the CDR3: TGTGCCAGCAGCTTAGACGGGGGCCCGAACTATGGCTACACCTTC.

The gene calls are TRBV7-9 and TRBJ1-4; 10 bases agree with TRBD1. Germline assignment: CDR1 SEHNR and CDR2 FQNEAQ (reference sequence). V trimming: 5 bases; J trimming: 13 bases; junction bases outside the gene matches: 4. This CDR3 contains 12 residues. CDR3 amino acids: CASSTDRGGLFF. CDR3 bases: TGTGCCAGCAGCACGGACAGGGGGGGACTGTTTTTT.

This CDR3 reads CASSPRSGEPYNEQFF. The CDR3 nucleotides are TGTGCCAGCAGCCCGCGTAGCGGGGAGCCATACAATGAGCAGTTCTTC. The chain has TRBV7-9 and TRBJ2-1, with 8 bases matching TRBD2. The J segment lost 4 bases and the V segment lost 5 bases, leaving 10 bases of the junction unmatched. The CDR3 is 16 residues long. Germline loops: CDR1 SEHNR, CDR2 FQNEAQ (reference sequence).

The chain carries TRBV5-6 and TRBJ1-5; 10 bases fit TRBD1. The CDR3 loop spans 16 amino acids. The V segment lost 2 bases and the J segment 4 bases; nucleotides outside the gene matches: 6. Germline V gene lookup returns CDR1 SGHDT and CDR2 YYEEEE. The CDR3 region has the DNA TGTGCCAGCAGCTTTTTCGACAGGGGGCTAAATCAGCCCCAGCATTTT. This translates into CASSFFDRGLNQPQHF. The full variable domain, in which reference TRBV5-6 and TRBJ1-5 provide the parts outside the CDR3, is DAGVTQSPTHLIKTRGQQVTLRCSPKSGHDTVSWYQQALGQGPQFIFQYYEEEERQRGNFPDRFSGHQFPNYSSELNVNALLLGDSALYLCASSFFDRGLNQPQHFGDGTRLSIL.

This chain joins TRBV5-1 and TRBJ1-1; TRBD1 matches at 8 bases. This CDR3 spans 15 amino acids. V dropped 4 bases and J dropped 6; count of bases not matched to a gene: 11. CDR1 is SGHRS and CDR2 is YFSETQ in the germline V gene. CDR3 DNA sequence: TGCGCCAGCAGCGAATCGGACAGGGCCAGCGCTGAAGCTTTCTTT. Protein product: CASSESDRASAEAFF.

V is TRBV2 and J is TRBJ1-1; D unclear. Deletions cut 5 bases from V and 3 bases from J, with 7 bases between. This CDR3 has 12 residues. The germline V gene has CDR1 SNHLY and CDR2 FYNNEI. The DNA of the CDR3 is TGTGCCAGCAGTCAAAGGTACACTGAAGCTTTCTTT. This translates into CASSQRYTEAFF.

J is TRBJ1-3 and V is TRBV2, with 7 positions matching TRBD1. V lost 5 bases and J lost 0; bases outside the gene matches: 7. The CDR3 loop spans 16 amino acids. CDR1 and CDR2 (germline): SNHLY, FYNNEI. CDR3: CASSFRDSRSGNTIYF. CDR3 DNA: TGTGCCAGCAGTTTCCGGGACAGTCGCTCTGGAAACACCATATATTTT.

This clone was detected only once. This chain joins TRBV5-4 and TRBJ2-5; 9 nucleotides align to TRBD1. The CDR3 totals 15 residues. Germline loops: CDR1 SGHNT, CDR2 YYREEE (reference sequence). Trimming took 3 bases from V and 5 from J; bases not matched to a gene: 8. CDR3 bases: TGTGCCAGCAGCTCAACCCCCGGGACAGGGGAGACCCAGTACTTC. Protein product: CASSSTPGTGETQYF.

The J gene is TRBJ1-2, the V gene TRBV19; maybe TRBD1 (5 bases). V lost 8 bases and J 9 bases, leaving 22 bases between the germline ends. In germline, CDR1 is LNHDA, CDR2 SQIVND (reference sequence). This CDR3 spans 14 amino acids. CDR3 sequence: CASSWTGQGRSYTF. The CDR3 nucleotides are TGTGCCAGTTCTTGGACGGGGCAGGGTAGGAGCTACACCTTC.

V usage is TRBV12-5 and J usage is TRBJ1-5; 9 bases match TRBD1. The CDR3 totals 17 residues. V lost 6 bases to trimming and J lost 3 bases; unmatched junction nucleotides: 12. The germline V gene encodes CDR1 LGHNT and CDR2 FRNRAP. CDR3 residues: CASGPPPGTGNNQPQHF. For the CDR3, the DNA is TGTGCTAGTGGACCCCCCCCCGGGACAGGGAACAATCAGCCCCAGCATTTT.

V gene TRBV5-1 combines with J gene TRBJ2-3; 8 bases fit TRBD2. V lost 5 bases, J lost 2 bases, and 4 bases stayed unmatched. CDR1 and CDR2 from the germline V gene are SGHRS and YFSETQ. The CDR3 contains 14 residues. CDR3 nucleotide sequence: TGCGCCAGCAGGGTTAGCGGGAACACAGATACGCAGTATTTT. Amino acids: CASRVSGNTDTQYF.

CDR3: CASSPGQGLTGELFF. CDR3 coding DNA: TGTGCCAGCAGCCCCGGACAGGGGCTAACCGGGGAGCTGTTTTTT. The genes are TRBV2 and TRBJ2-2; 9 bases map to TRBD1. CDR1 SNHLY and CDR2 FYNNEI come from the germline V gene. This CDR3 contains 15 residues. With 6 bases clipped from V and 5 bases from J, the junction kept 7 bases outside the gene matches.

This sequence joins TRBV2 and TRBJ2-6; 8 bases line up with TRBD1. V shed 5 bases, J shed 2 bases, and the junction held 2 bases outside the gene matches. From germline, CDR1 is SNHLY and CDR2 FYNNEI. The CDR3 is 15 amino acids. The CDR3 reads CASSPTGAGANVLTF. CDR3 in DNA: TGTGCCAGCAGTCCGACAGGGGCTGGGGCCAACGTCCTGACTTTC.

The V call is TRBV18, the J call TRBJ1-2; D remains ambiguous. Trimming left V 3 bases short and J 6 bases short, with 14 bases between. Germline V gene lookup returns CDR1 KGHSH and CDR2 LQKENI. This CDR3 region has 14 residues. The CDR3 DNA sequence: TGTGCCAGCTCACCCACGACCCCTCAGGATGGCTACACCTTC. Protein product: CASSPTTPQDGYTF.

This clone was seen once. This chain connects TRBV7-9 to TRBJ2-1; 8 bases agree with TRBD2. Germline CDR1 is SEHNR and CDR2 is FQNEAQ (reference sequence). CDR3 size: 16 residues. Trimming removed 5 bases from V and 2 bases from J; junction bases left unmatched: 8. The DNA of the CDR3 is TGTGCCAGCAGCCCCATGAGCGGGGGCCCCTACAATGAGCAGTTCTTC. This gives the protein CASSPMSGGPYNEQFF.

This chain connects TRBV28 to TRBJ1-5; weak D call: TRBD1 (6 bases). Germline V gives CDR1 MDHEN, CDR2 SYDVKM. V dropped 2 bases and J dropped 9 bases, with 20 bases sitting between them. This CDR3 region has 16 residues. The CDR3 DNA sequence: TGTGCCAGCAGTTTACGGCAAGATGACAGGAGACGGCCCCAGCATTTT. Its translation is CASSLRQDDRRRPQHF.

The chain joins TRBV2 to TRBJ2-6, with D maybe TRBD2 (6 bases). Trimming pared 7 bases from V and 0 bases from J, leaving 16 bases between. The CDR3 contains 17 residues. In germline, CDR1 is SNHLY, CDR2 FYNNEI. The CDR3 is CASNRPRELSGANVLTF. CDR3 sequence (DNA): TGTGCCAGCAACCGACCCCGGGAGCTCTCTGGGGCCAACGTCCTGACTTTC.

This clone has a handful of counts. This chain connects TRBV6-6 to TRBJ1-3; D may be TRBD1 (6 bases). The germline V gene encodes CDR1 MNHNY and CDR2 SVGAGI (reference sequence). The CDR3 loop spans 15 amino acids. The germline V and J ends were trimmed by 7 bases and 2 bases, with 15 bases remaining between them. This CDR3 reads CASTRQATTGNTIYF. CDR3 bases: TGTGCCAGCACTAGACAGGCTACTACTGGAAACACCATATATTTT.

This clone was found once. The V gene is TRBV19, the J gene TRBJ1-6; D is unresolved. This CDR3 has 16 amino acids. The V end lost 4 bases, the J end lost 5 bases, and 15 bases lay between the germline ends. Germline V gene sequence: CDR1 LNHDA, CDR2 SQIVND (reference sequence). The CDR3 is CASSKIVTEDNSPLHF. The CDR3 bases are TGTGCCAGTAGTAAGATCGTGACGGAAGATAATTCACCCCTCCACTTT.

This clone has just one count. The rearrangement uses TRBV11-1 and TRBJ2-1, with 8 bases that match TRBD2. CDR3 length: 17 residues. V was pared by 0 bases and J by 8 bases, with 12 bases of the junction left unmatched. Germline V gene data show CDR1 as SGHAT and CDR2 as FQDESV (reference sequence). The chain's CDR3 is CASSLAIGGAGIDEQFF. In DNA, the CDR3 is TGTGCCAGCAGCTTAGCCATCGGGGGGGCGGGTATCGATGAGCAGTTCTTC.

The V and J genes are TRBV5-1 and TRBJ2-6; D unresolved. Germline V gene data show CDR1 as SGHRS and CDR2 as YFSETQ. The germline V and J ends were trimmed by 0 bases and 4 bases, with 2 bases remaining between them. The CDR3 length is 13 residues. As DNA, the CDR3 is TGCGCCAGCAGCTTGGACGGGGCCAACGTCCTGACTTTC. Protein sequence: CASSLDGANVLTF. The full variable domain, rest sourced from reference TRBV5-1 and TRBJ2-6, is KAGVTQTPRYLIKTRGQQVTLSCSPISGHRSVSWYQQTPGQGLQFLFEYFSETQRNKGNFPGRFSGRQFSNSRSEMNVSTLELGDSALYLCASSLDGANVLTFGAGSRLTVL.

V usage is TRBV2 and J usage is TRBJ1-5; maybe TRBD1 (5 bases). Germline V CDR1 and CDR2: SNHLY, FYNNEI. Deletions cut 2 bases from V and 0 bases from J, with 11 bases between. There are 16 residues in the CDR3. This CDR3 is CASSELGRGSNQPQHF. Here the CDR3 DNA reads TGTGCCAGCAGTGAATTGGGACGGGGTAGCAATCAGCCCCAGCATTTT.